The sequence of this T cell receptor (beta chain) was determined in a study of glioma-infiltrating T cells. Study at large: Samples included WHO grade II oligodendrogliomas or astrocytomas and initial-diagnosis grade IV glioblastomas. General study findings and limits: Above-expected tissue-blood divergence occurred in all gliomas, most in low-grade ones. Shared blood CDR3 signature motifs marked patients with low tissue-blood divergence.

CDR3 length equals 19 residues. The V gene end was trimmed by 11 bases and the J gene end by 4 bases; junction bases not matched to a gene: 23. Germline V gene data show CDR1 as MDHEN and CDR2 as SYDVKM. This clonotype was recorded a few times. The antigen remains undetermined. Using RNA template, CDR3s of TCR alpha and beta were amplified with iRepertoire arm-PCR. Tissue mRNA or PBMC total RNA, roughly 95-400 ng, went into one-step reverse transcription and amplification. TCRdb re-called the multiplex PCR reads with MiXCR, one entry per CDR3 protein. The repertoire includes roughly 350,000 distinct CDR3 sequences, approximately 42% of them detected once, and 12% sits in the top ten.

The receptor comes from a human donor with low-grade glioma or glioblastoma, undergoing nonglioma brain surgery, or in good health (not recorded which). V usage is TRBV28 and J usage is TRBJ2-1, with 10 bases identical to TRBD2. The sample comprised glioma tissue, nonneoplastic brain tissue, or PBMCs (not recorded which). Here the CDR3 reads CAASNRKLAGSLKYNEQFF. The CDR3 region has the DNA TGTGCCGCCAGCAATAGGAAACTAGCGGGATCCCTCAAATACAATGAGCAGTTCTTC.